The source of this T cell receptor beta chain is a study of T cells in tuberculosis. Trimming at V came to 7 bases and at J to 0 bases, leaving 8 bases not matched to a gene. This CDR3 region has 15 residues. The germline CDR1 and CDR2 sequences are SNHLY and FYNNEI. Produced via immunoSEQ multiplex PCR; TCRdb's table is partial and in-frame only. This table holds 5,000 or so clones, less than 98% found once. As regards this clone: Its matching antigen is unknown.

The study's findings and limits: Smaller alpha distances in active tuberculosis partly reflected shorter CDR3-alpha lengths. Active tuberculosis alpha repertoires lay closer to GMM-specific TCRs than controls'.

Time point of the sample: new active TB diagnosis, blood taken before or within 7 days of starting treatment. The clonotype was recovered from an adult with tuberculosis. The material was PBMCs, obtained at tuberculosis diagnosis. The chain uses TRBV2 and TRBJ2-5; 7 bases agree with TRBD1. CDR3 sequence (DNA): TGTGCCAGCACACCCGACAGGGTCTACCAAGAGACCCAGTACTTC. It yields the protein CASTPDRVYQETQYF.